This TCR beta chain was sequenced in a study of HIV-infected patients and healthy controls. The repertoire came from unfractionated whole blood and reflected all unsorted peripheral T cells. Trimming took 3 bases from V and 4 from J, leaving 18 bases between them. This CDR3 comprises 16 residues. Reverse transcription used roughly 450 ng RNA and constant-region primers for alpha and beta. Separate chain-specific third strand synthesis with multiplexing indices produced the alpha and beta libraries. Ligation attached cDNA to a 5' RACE adapter that carried a random hexamer and SP2 site. Each CDR3 protein gets one entry after TCRdb re-called the 5' RACE reads with MiXCR. The table includes about 17,000 distinct CDR3 sequences, 4.5% to 5.5% detected once.

Sequenced material: blood. V and J are TRBV12-3 or TRBV12-4 and TRBJ2-5; the D gene is possibly TRBD2 (5 bases). The clonotype was recovered from an adult in good health. CDR3 residues: CASSLSQEGQGETQYF. DNA for the CDR3: TGTGCCAGCAGTTTGAGTCAAGAGGGTCAAGGAGAGACCCAGTACTTC.